The 28 T cell receptor beta chains given below trace back to one sample, sequenced in a study of T cells after yellow fever vaccination. TCRdb reanalysed the 5' RACE reads using MiXCR and keeps one entry per CDR3 protein. The sample shows about 260,000 distinct CDR3 sequences, 5.2% of them seen only once. Sample: CD4+ T cells sorted from PBMCs, taken on the day of the yellow fever booster vaccination. The source of these receptors is a man aged 18 to 30 who received the YFV17D yellow fever vaccine.

This chain joins TRBV7-9 and TRBJ2-6; unclear D gene. V lost 5 bases and J lost 0, with 14 bases in between. CDR3 size: 17 residues. Germline V gene data show CDR1 as SEHNR and CDR2 as FQNEAQ (reference sequence). The CDR3 loop reads CASSRFDGSSGANVLTF. The CDR3 DNA reads TGTGCCAGCAGCCGTTTCGACGGAAGCTCTGGGGCCAACGTCCTGACTTTC.

This clonotype was detected only a few times. V gene TRBV12-3 or TRBV12-4 combines with J gene TRBJ1-6; 7 bases map to TRBD1. The J segment lost 8 bases and the V segment lost 7 bases, leaving 5 bases of the junction unmatched. The CDR3 is 13 amino acids. CDR3 nucleotide sequence: TGTGCCAGCACCGGACAGGCACATTCACCCCTCCACTTT. It is translated as CASTGQAHSPLHF.

The table lists this clonotype with a few counts. The J gene is TRBJ1-5, the V gene TRBV30; D might be TRBD1 (6 bases). The V gene lost 2 bases and the J gene lost 8 bases, with 10 bases spanning the gap. This CDR3 has 12 residues. Germline lookup yields CDR1 GTSNPN and CDR2 SVGIG (reference sequence). CDR3 residues: CAWSRGKEPQHF. The CDR3 nucleotides are TGTGCCTGGAGTAGGGGGAAAGAGCCCCAGCATTTT.

This clonotype was seen only a few times. The V call is TRBV12-3 or TRBV12-4, the J call TRBJ1-1; TRBD1 is a possible D gene (6 bases). Deletions cut 5 bases from V and 7 bases from J, with 14 bases between. CDR3 length equals 13 residues. The chain's CDR3 is CASSLLSDSEAFF. In nucleotides, the CDR3 is TGTGCCAGCAGTCTGTTGTCGGACAGTGAAGCTTTCTTT.

The chain carries TRBV4-2 and TRBJ2-7; D may be TRBD2 (5 bases). The germline CDR1 and CDR2 sequences are LGHNA and YNFKEQ. This CDR3 comprises 15 residues. V was clipped by 4 bases and J by 4 bases, with 17 bases between them. In DNA form, the CDR3 reads TGTGCCAGCAGCCCTACTTCGGGTGCGGGTTACGAGCAGTACTTC. Amino acids: CASSPTSGAGYEQYF.

This clonotype was detected a few times. The rearrangement links TRBV6-1 to TRBJ2-5; TRBD2 aligns across 9 bases. Trimming removed 8 bases from V and 5 bases from J; junction bases left unmatched: 15. The CDR3 is 16 amino acids. CDR1 MNHNS and CDR2 SASEGT come from the germline V gene. CDR3 region: CASSEAGGALQETQYF. In DNA, the CDR3 is TGTGCCAGCTCAGAGGCGGGAGGGGCCCTCCAGGAGACCCAGTACTTC.

This clonotype was observed a few times. This rearrangement joins TRBV2 to TRBJ1-5, with TRBD1 as a possible D gene (6 bases). The germline V gene encodes CDR1 SNHLY and CDR2 FYNNEI. CDR3 length: 14 residues. V was clipped by 9 bases and J by 0 bases, with 12 bases between them. Here the CDR3 DNA reads TGTGCCAGTGGGGGCGTCAATAGCAATCAGCCCCAGCATTTT. Amino acids: CASGGVNSNQPQHF.

This clonotype has only a few counts. The chain has TRBV20-1 and TRBJ2-5; 8 bases agree with TRBD2. Germline values: CDR1 DFQATT, CDR2 SNEGSKA (reference sequence). The CDR3 length is 15 residues. The trim removed 6 bases at V and 5 bases at J, leaving 14 bases unmatched. The CDR3 region is CSAPIGGGLGETQYF. CDR3 nucleotides: TGCAGTGCCCCGATCGGGGGGGGGCTGGGGGAGACCCAGTACTTC.

This clonotype showed up just a few times. The rearrangement uses TRBV24-1 and TRBJ1-1; no reliable D call. The CDR3 loop spans 16 amino acids. Germline V gene lookup returns CDR1 KGHDR and CDR2 SFDVKD. V was clipped by 2 bases and J by 1 base, with 13 bases between them. CDR3 coding DNA: TGTGCCACCAGTGATTCGGGCGGGCCCCCGAACACTGAAGCTTTCTTT. This translates into CATSDSGGPPNTEAFF.

This chain links TRBV5-1 with TRBJ2-3, with TRBD2 as a possible D gene (5 bases). CDR1 and CDR2 (germline): SGHRS, YFSETQ. The ends were cut back, 4 bases at V and 0 bases at J, with 15 bases in the middle. The CDR3 spans 16 residues. The CDR3 sequence: CASSPGVSASTDTQYF. In nucleotides, the CDR3 is TGCGCCAGCAGCCCCGGGGTATCAGCTAGCACAGATACGCAGTATTTT.

This clonotype was counted many times. This CDR3 reads CASSFAGTGGRETQYF. Here the CDR3 DNA reads TGTGCCAGCAGTTTCGCGGGGACAGGGGGACGGGAGACCCAGTACTTC. The rearrangement links TRBV12-3 or TRBV12-4 to TRBJ2-5; 11 positions match TRBD1. With 3 bases clipped from V and 5 bases from J, the junction kept 8 bases outside the gene matches. The CDR3 spans 16 residues.

CDR3 sequence reads: CAWSVGDRGNTDTQYF. CDR3 sequence (DNA): TGTGCCTGGAGTGTCGGAGACAGGGGCAACACAGATACGCAGTATTTT. The chain links TRBV30 to TRBJ2-3; the match to TRBD1 covers 8 bases. The trim removed 0 bases at V and 2 bases at J, leaving 7 bases unmatched. There are 16 residues in the CDR3. Germline V CDR1 and CDR2: GTSNPN, SVGIG (reference sequence).

This clonotype was counted ten times or more. V gene TRBV5-1 combines with J gene TRBJ2-5, with D tentatively TRBD1 or TRBD2 (5 bases each). The CDR3 runs to 13 residues. Germline values: CDR1 SGHRS, CDR2 YFSETQ. The V end lost 5 bases, the J end lost 6 bases, and 14 bases lay between the germline ends. DNA of the CDR3: TGCGCCAGCAGTGTTGAGGGGTCGAAGACCCAGTACTTC. This gives the protein CASSVEGSKTQYF. The full variable domain, with the rest looked up from reference TRBV5-1 and TRBJ2-5, is KAGVTQTPRYLIKTRGQQVTLSCSPISGHRSVSWYQQTPGQGLQFLFEYFSETQRNKGNFPGRFSGRQFSNSRSEMNVSTLELGDSALYLCASSVEGSKTQYFGPGTRLLVL.

The gene calls are TRBV11-1 and TRBJ2-1; perhaps TRBD2 as D (6 bases). V lost 3 bases, J lost 8 bases, and 14 bases lay in between. The CDR3 totals 14 residues. Germline CDR1 reads SGHAT; CDR2 reads FQDESV (reference sequence). The CDR3 spells CASSFDPGGHEQFF. The CDR3, as DNA: TGTGCCAGCAGCTTCGACCCCGGGGGTCATGAGCAGTTCTTC.

This clonotype was observed a handful of times. This chain links TRBV4-3 with TRBJ1-6; no definite D call. The CDR3 extends over 17 amino acids. V was shortened by 3 bases and J by 0 bases, with 12 bases between the two germline ends. From germline, CDR1 is LGHNA and CDR2 YSLEER. CDR3 DNA sequence: TGCGCCAGCAGCCAGACACAGCGGAGCTCCTATAATTCACCCCTCCACTTT. Protein product: CASSQTQRSSYNSPLHF.

This chain uses TRBV5-1 with TRBJ1-5; D unresolved. Deletions cut 4 bases from V and 0 bases from J, with 11 bases between. This CDR3 is 15 amino acids long. Germline V gene sequence: CDR1 SGHRS, CDR2 YFSETQ. The CDR3 nucleotides read TGCGCCAGCAGCCCTCCCGTACATAGCAATCAGCCCCAGCATTTT. It is translated as CASSPPVHSNQPQHF.

This clonotype was observed a handful of times. The rearrangement joins TRBV20-1 to TRBJ1-2; D is possibly TRBD1 (6 bases). This CDR3 is 13 amino acids long. Between the trimmed V and J ends, which lost 6 bases and 8 bases, there was a span of 19 bases. The V gene's germline CDR1 is DFQATT and CDR2 SNEGSKA (reference sequence). In nucleotides, the CDR3 is TGCAGTGCAGTGAAGGGGGGGGCTTGGGGCTACACCTTC. It is translated as CSAVKGGAWGYTF.

This clonotype came up a few times. The V gene is TRBV4-3, the J gene TRBJ2-7; no clear D. CDR1 and CDR2 (germline): LGHNA, YSLEER. Trimming cost V 0 bases and J 2 bases, with 8 bases left between them. The length of the CDR3 is 14 residues. CDR3 protein: CASSQEAKTYEQYV. The CDR3 DNA reads TGCGCCAGCAGCCAAGAAGCAAAAACCTACGAGCAGTACGTC.

This clonotype was picked up many times. V gene TRBV2 combines with J gene TRBJ2-1; 8 positions match TRBD2. The length of the CDR3 is 15 residues. Trimming removed 8 bases from V and 10 bases from J; junction bases left unmatched: 16. The V gene's germline CDR1 is SNHLY and CDR2 FYNNEI. CDR3 nucleotide sequence: TGTGCCAGCTCACGGACGCGGGGGGCCCCTAACGAGCAGTTCTTC. This encodes CASSRTRGAPNEQFF.

The chain is built from TRBV6-1 and TRBJ1-2; the D is unclear. V was shortened by 8 bases and J by 4 bases, with 11 bases between the two germline ends. CDR1 is MNHNS and CDR2 is SASEGT in the germline V gene. This CDR3 is built from 12 residues. The CDR3: CASSSPFYGYTF. The CDR3 DNA reads TGTGCCAGCTCCAGCCCTTTCTATGGCTACACCTTC.

This clonotype was observed at least ten times. V usage is TRBV5-1 and J usage is TRBJ2-7, with 8 bases fitting TRBD1. This CDR3 comprises 15 residues. Germline V gene sequence: CDR1 SGHRS, CDR2 YFSETQ. J gave up 0 bases and V 3 bases, and 5 bases lay outside the gene matches. CDR3 sequence reads: CASSSDGTGSYEQYF. The CDR3 DNA sequence: TGCGCCAGCAGCTCCGACGGGACAGGCTCCTACGAGCAGTACTTC.

The J gene is TRBJ2-3, the V gene TRBV5-4; 8 positions agree with TRBD2. Per germline, CDR1 SGHNT and CDR2 YYREEE (reference sequence). This CDR3 contains 13 residues. The V gene end was trimmed by 4 bases and the J gene end by 9 bases; junction bases not matched to a gene: 7. CDR3 bases: TGTGCCAGCAGCACTTCAGAGCGGGGGACGCAGTATTTT. It yields the protein CASSTSERGTQYF.

This clonotype was seen more than once but under ten times. This chain links TRBV7-2 with TRBJ1-4, with TRBD1 identical over 7 bases. V was clipped by 5 bases and J by 10 bases; unmatched bases: 16. Germline-derived CDR1 and CDR2 are SGHTA and FQGNSA. The CDR3 has 16 residues. The CDR3 DNA follows: TGTGCCAGCAGCGAGGGGTGGACAGGTCGTTTCGCAAAACTGTTTTTT. Its translation: CASSEGWTGRFAKLFF. The full variable domain, in which reference TRBV7-2 and TRBJ1-4 provide the parts outside the CDR3, is GAGVSQSPSNKVTEKGKDVELRCDPISGHTALYWYRQSLGQGLEFLIYFQGNSAPDKSGLPSDRFSAERTGGSVSTLTIQRTQQEDSAVYLCASSEGWTGRFAKLFFGSGTQLSVL.

This clonotype showed up just a few times. This rearrangement joins TRBV3-1 to TRBJ1-6; 10 bases line up with TRBD1. Germline loops: CDR1 LGHDT, CDR2 YNNKEL (reference sequence). V trimming: 0 bases; J trimming: 13 bases; junction bases outside the gene matches: 12. The CDR3 is 17 amino acids. Here the CDR3 DNA reads TGTGCCAGCAGCCAAGATTGGACAGGGGGTCTTCTTTATCCCCTCCACTTT. Translated: CASSQDWTGGLLYPLHF. Full variable domain (outside the CDR3, taken from reference TRBV3-1 and TRBJ1-6): DTAVSQTPKYLVTQMGNDKSIKCEQNLGHDTMYWYKQDSKKFLKIMFSYNNKELIINETVPNRFSPKSPDKAHLNLHINSLELGDSAVYFCASSQDWTGGLLYPLHFGNGTRLTVT.

CDR3: CASSQDMNSYNEQFF. DNA of the CDR3: TGTGCCAGCAGCCAGGACATGAACTCCTACAATGAGCAGTTCTTC. V usage is TRBV2 and J usage is TRBJ2-1, with D possibly matching TRBD1 (5 bases). Per the germline V gene, CDR1 is SNHLY and CDR2 is FYNNEI. Trimming took off 6 bases at V and 0 bases at J, with 12 bases between the two ends. The CDR3 length is 15 residues.

The sample holds a few counts of this clonotype. The rearrangement links TRBV6-2 or TRBV6-3 to TRBJ2-1; 7 bases are a match to TRBD1. The ends lost 6 bases at V and 8 bases at J; junction bases unmatched: 10. CDR1 and CDR2 (germline): MNHEY, SVGEGT. This CDR3 contains 14 residues. In DNA form, the CDR3 reads TGTGCCAGCAGATACACAGGGGAGAGCGATGAGCAGTTCTTC. This codes for CASRYTGESDEQFF.

This clonotype has at least ten counts. This rearrangement joins TRBV9 to TRBJ1-1, with D hard to call. Germline V gene data show CDR1 as SGDLS and CDR2 as YYNGEE. Trimming removed 1 base from V and 3 bases from J, with 10 bases in between. The CDR3 length is 14 residues. The CDR3 DNA reads as TGTGCCAGCAGCGTAACCCCCTCCGACACTGAAGCTTTCTTT. Protein: CASSVTPSDTEAFF.

This chain joins TRBV4-3 and TRBJ1-5; D not certain. Trimming pared 1 base from V and 4 bases from J, leaving 17 bases between. The CDR3 has 17 amino acids. Germline assignment: CDR1 LGHNA and CDR2 YSLEER. DNA of the CDR3: TGCGCCAGCAGCCAAGGAATTATTGGAGCGTCAAATCAGCCCCAGCATTTT. Protein sequence: CASSQGIIGASNQPQHF.